Listed here is a single T cell receptor (beta chain). Germline V gene data show CDR1 as LNHDA and CDR2 as SQIVND (reference sequence). The CDR3 runs 13 residues. V dropped 0 bases and J dropped 5 bases, with 7 bases sitting between them. TCRdb keeps only in-frame clones here, not all; method: immunoSEQ multiplex PCR. The table records millions of clones, about 95% of them present only once. This sample is part of a study of shared clonotypes between healthy human individuals. This sequence originates from a man between 18 and 29 years old in good health. Sequences were obtained from naive CD4+ T cells sorted from blood. Subset given: CD45RA+ positively selected. The chain combines TRBV19 with TRBJ1-2; D uncertain. Written as DNA, the CDR3 is TGTGCCAGTAGTATAGAGACATCATATGGCTACACCTTC. This codes for CASSIETSYGYTF.